A selection of T cell receptor beta chains follows, all from one sample in a study of blood T cell repertoires in COVID-19. Clones were sequenced by immunoSEQ multiplex PCR, and TCRdb holds only the in-frame ones, with some missing. Of roughly 250,000 clones listed, about 80% are singletons. Input material: peripheral blood. The source is a human donor in a cohort sampled during active COVID-19. Both conserved end residues are part of each CDR3. D genes are given only for firm matches.

TRBJ2-1 TRBV5-1 TRBD1 TGCGCCAGCAGCCAAGGGACAGGGTCCTACAATGAGCAGTTCTTC CASSQGTGSYNEQFF
TRBJ1-2 TRBV9 . TGTGCCAGCAGTACCACGGGGGGCGCCCCGGAAGGCTACACCTTC CASSTTGGAPEGYTF
TRBJ2-2 TRBV2 TRBD2 TGTGCCATTCGGACTAGCGCAACGAACACCGGGGAGCTGTTTTTT CAIRTSATNTGELFF
TRBJ2-7 TRBV14 TRBD1 TGTGCCAGCAGCCAAGGCGGGACAGGGTGGGACGAGCAGTACTTC CASSQGGTGWDEQYF
TRBJ2-1 TRBV4-3 TRBD2 TGCGCCAGCAGCCAAGATAATAGCGGGGGGGCCGGTGAGCAGTTCTTC CASSQDNSGGAGEQFF
TRBJ2-1 TRBV4-3 TRBD1 TGCGCCAGCAGCCGAGATCCGGGACAGGGCATCGATGAGCAGTTCTTC CASSRDPGQGIDEQFF
TRBJ1-1 TRBV18 TRBD1 TGTGCCAGCTCACCACGACAGGGTTCGAACACTGAAGCTTTCTTT CASSPRQGSNTEAFF
TRBJ2-3 TRBV24-1 . TGTGCCACCAGTGATAATCCGACTAGTAGCACAGATACGCAGTATTTT CATSDNPTSSTDTQYF
TRBJ2-7 TRBV6-5 . TGTGCCAGCAATAGGGGATGGGGCGACCGCTACGAGCAGTACTTC CASNRGWGDRYEQYF
TRBJ1-1 TRBV19 TRBD1 TGTGCCAGTAGGACAGGGGGATGGAACACTGAAGCTTTCTTT CASRTGGWNTEAFF
TRBJ2-7 TRBV6-2/TRBV6-3 TRBD1 TGTGCCAGCAGTTCGACAGGGGTAGTCTATCCGCAGTACTTC CASSSTGVVYPQYF